A selection of T cell receptor beta chains follows, all from one sample in a study. TCRdb analysed the 5' RACE reads with MiXCR anew, one entry per CDR3 protein. This table has some 40,000 distinct CDR3 sequences, approximately 31% appearing once. Sequenced material: memory CD4+ T cells sorted from a lymph node. The receptors stem from a female donor with breast cancer. The CDR3 runs from the conserved cysteine through the conserved F or W. A D gene is named only where the DNA matches it firmly. Part of the rows lack a size; the others show once, few, many or a class for expanded clones.

d_gene: TRBD2
j_gene: TRBJ2-3
v_gene: TRBV12-5
abundance: few
CDR3aa: CASGFDGTSQASTDTQYF
CDR3nt: TGTGCTAGTGGTTTCGACGGGACTAGCCAGGCTAGCACAGATACGCAGTATTTT

d_gene: NA
j_gene: TRBJ2-5
v_gene: TRBV5-1
abundance: NA
CDR3aa: CASSLSRGMETQYF
CDR3nt: TGCGCCAGCAGTTTAAGTCGGGGAATGGAGACCCAGTACTTC

d_gene: NA
j_gene: TRBJ1-1
v_gene: TRBV20-1
abundance: NA
CDR3aa: CSARVVNTEAFF
CDR3nt: TGCAGTGCTAGAGTGGTGAACACTGAAGCTTTCTTT

d_gene: NA
j_gene: TRBJ2-7
v_gene: TRBV5-4
abundance: few
CDR3aa: CASSLGRDGSYEQYF
CDR3nt: TGTGCCAGCAGCTTGGGGAGGGACGGCTCCTACGAGCAGTACTTC

d_gene: NA
j_gene: TRBJ2-3
v_gene: TRBV6-5
abundance: NA
CDR3aa: CASKTVTDTQYF
CDR3nt: TGTGCCAGCAAGACTGTCACAGATACGCAGTATTTT

d_gene: TRBD2
j_gene: TRBJ2-5
v_gene: TRBV9
abundance: few
CDR3aa: CASSPAPLLAGQETQYF
CDR3nt: TGTGCCAGCAGCCCCGCCCCCCTACTAGCGGGACAAGAGACCCAGTACTTC

d_gene: NA
j_gene: TRBJ2-2
v_gene: TRBV5-6
abundance: few
CDR3aa: CASSHANTGELFF
CDR3nt: TGTGCCAGCAGCCATGCCAACACCGGGGAGCTGTTTTTT

d_gene: NA
j_gene: TRBJ1-2
v_gene: TRBV4-1
abundance: NA
CDR3aa: CASSQAAIAGMGGNGYTF
CDR3nt: TGCGCCAGCAGCCAAGCCGCAATTGCAGGCATGGGGGGTAATGGCTACACCTTC

d_gene: TRBD2
j_gene: TRBJ2-5
v_gene: TRBV6-6
abundance: many
CDR3aa: CASIGTKRGGAQYF
CDR3nt: TGTGCCAGCATCGGGACTAAGCGGGGGGGGGCCCAGTACTTC

d_gene: TRBD2
j_gene: TRBJ2-7
v_gene: TRBV4-1
abundance: few
CDR3aa: CASSQEAGLNEQYF
CDR3nt: TGCGCCAGCAGCCAAGAAGCGGGACTCAACGAGCAGTACTTC

d_gene: NA
j_gene: TRBJ1-2
v_gene: TRBV20-1
abundance: NA
CDR3aa: CSARDGSHYGYTF
CDR3nt: TGCAGTGCTAGAGATGGTAGCCACTATGGCTACACCTTC

d_gene: NA
j_gene: TRBJ2-3
v_gene: TRBV20-1
abundance: NA
CDR3aa: CSARPQTYTDTQYF
CDR3nt: TGCAGTGCTAGACCTCAGACTTACACAGATACGCAGTATTTT

d_gene: NA
j_gene: TRBJ2-7
v_gene: TRBV5-1
abundance: NA
CDR3aa: CASSLAGERYEQYF
CDR3nt: TGCGCCAGCAGCTTGGCGGGAGAACGGTACGAGCAGTACTTC

d_gene: NA
j_gene: TRBJ2-7
v_gene: TRBV5-1
abundance: NA
CDR3aa: CASSRAGLEEQYF
CDR3nt: TGCGCCAGCAGCCGGGCGGGGTTGGAAGAGCAGTACTTC

d_gene: NA
j_gene: TRBJ2-2
v_gene: TRBV5-1
abundance: few
CDR3aa: CASSPEGPNTGELFF
CDR3nt: TGCGCCAGCAGCCCGGAGGGGCCGAACACCGGGGAGCTGTTTTTT

d_gene: TRBD1
j_gene: TRBJ2-7
v_gene: TRBV6-4
abundance: few
CDR3aa: CASSEGGGQGLLEQYF
CDR3nt: TGTGCCAGCAGTGAAGGAGGGGGACAGGGTCTCCTCGAGCAGTACTTC

d_gene: NA
j_gene: TRBJ2-1
v_gene: TRBV6-5
abundance: few
CDR3aa: CASLRGTEQFF
CDR3nt: TGTGCCAGCTTAAGGGGTACTGAGCAGTTCTTC

d_gene: TRBD2
j_gene: TRBJ2-2
v_gene: TRBV20-1
abundance: few
CDR3aa: CSAKTSRYTGELFF
CDR3nt: TGCAGTGCCAAGACTAGCAGATACACCGGGGAGCTGTTTTTT

d_gene: NA
j_gene: TRBJ1-5
v_gene: TRBV4-2
abundance: many
CDR3aa: CASSRQGVGNQPQHF
CDR3nt: TGTGCCAGCAGCCGGCAGGGCGTTGGCAATCAGCCCCAGCATTTT

d_gene: TRBD1
j_gene: TRBJ2-3
v_gene: TRBV7-2
abundance: few
CDR3aa: CASSFDRGLRDTQYF
CDR3nt: TGTGCCAGCAGCTTCGACAGGGGGCTAAGAGATACGCAGTATTTT

d_gene: TRBD2
j_gene: TRBJ2-1
v_gene: TRBV6-1
abundance: NA
CDR3aa: CASSARKSGLAGNKQFF
CDR3nt: TGTGCCAGCAGCGCCCGTAAGTCCGGACTAGCGGGCAATAAGCAGTTCTTC

d_gene: TRBD2
j_gene: TRBJ2-3
v_gene: TRBV24-1
abundance: NA
CDR3aa: CATSQRGATDTQYF
CDR3nt: TGTGCCACCAGTCAGCGGGGGGCAACAGATACGCAGTATTTT

d_gene: NA
j_gene: TRBJ1-4
v_gene: TRBV2
abundance: NA
CDR3aa: CASSRLTTNEKLFF
CDR3nt: TGTGCCAGCAGTAGGTTAACAACTAATGAAAAACTGTTTTTT

d_gene: TRBD1
j_gene: TRBJ2-7
v_gene: TRBV7-9
abundance: NA
CDR3aa: CASSSDRDRGGSTSF
CDR3nt: TGTGCCAGCAGTTCGGACCGGGACAGGGGAGGCAGTACTAGCTTC

d_gene: TRBD2
j_gene: TRBJ2-7
v_gene: TRBV27
abundance: NA
CDR3aa: CASSPHGLAEQYF
CDR3nt: TGTGCCAGCAGTCCTCACGGACTAGCCGAGCAGTACTTC

d_gene: NA
j_gene: TRBJ2-1
v_gene: TRBV7-9
abundance: NA
CDR3aa: CASSTTGYNEQFF
CDR3nt: TGTGCCAGCAGTACGACTGGATACAATGAGCAGTTCTTC

d_gene: NA
j_gene: TRBJ2-1
v_gene: TRBV27
abundance: NA
CDR3aa: CASSWAGPNNEQFF
CDR3nt: TGTGCCAGCAGTTGGGCGGGACCAAACAATGAGCAGTTCTTC

d_gene: TRBD1
j_gene: TRBJ2-3
v_gene: TRBV29-1
abundance: NA
CDR3aa: CSAQQGTATDTQYF
CDR3nt: TGCAGCGCCCAGCAGGGGACAGCCACAGATACGCAGTATTTT

d_gene: NA
j_gene: TRBJ2-7
v_gene: TRBV12-3/TRBV12-4
abundance: many
CDR3aa: CASSSGQPSYEQYF
CDR3nt: TGTGCCAGCAGTTCCGGACAGCCCTCCTACGAGCAGTACTTC

d_gene: NA
j_gene: TRBJ2-2
v_gene: TRBV13
abundance: few
CDR3aa: CASSLLHTGELFF
CDR3nt: TGTGCCAGCAGCTTGTTGCACACCGGGGAGCTGTTTTTT

d_gene: NA
j_gene: TRBJ2-1
v_gene: TRBV10-3
abundance: medium-sized
CDR3aa: CATQGWDEQFF
CDR3nt: TGTGCCACCCAAGGGTGGGATGAGCAGTTCTTC

d_gene: TRBD1
j_gene: TRBJ2-7
v_gene: TRBV20-1
abundance: NA
CDR3aa: CSATSRDRGYEQYF
CDR3nt: TGCAGTGCGACCTCCCGGGACAGGGGCTACGAGCAGTACTTC

d_gene: NA
j_gene: TRBJ1-5
v_gene: TRBV24-1
abundance: NA
CDR3aa: CATSEAASNQPQHF
CDR3nt: TGTGCCACCAGTGAGGCCGCGTCAAATCAGCCCCAGCATTTT

d_gene: NA
j_gene: TRBJ1-1
v_gene: TRBV5-1
abundance: NA
CDR3aa: CASSLEGFLSNTEAFF
CDR3nt: TGCGCCAGCAGCTTGGAGGGGTTTCTATCTAACACTGAAGCTTTCTTT

d_gene: NA
j_gene: TRBJ1-2
v_gene: TRBV6-6
abundance: NA
CDR3aa: CASSYGAPLYGYTF
CDR3nt: TGTGCCAGCAGTTACGGTGCTCCCCTCTATGGGTACACCTTC

d_gene: TRBD2
j_gene: TRBJ2-1
v_gene: TRBV20-1
abundance: NA
CDR3aa: CSARDYGGGSYNEQFF
CDR3nt: TGCAGTGCTAGAGATTATGGCGGGGGATCCTACAATGAGCAGTTCTTC

d_gene: NA
j_gene: TRBJ2-5
v_gene: TRBV10-3
abundance: NA
CDR3aa: CAISEWDNQETQYF
CDR3nt: TGTGCCATCAGTGAGTGGGACAACCAAGAGACCCAGTACTTC

d_gene: NA
j_gene: TRBJ1-3
v_gene: TRBV6-5
abundance: few
CDR3aa: CASSATGGSGNTIYF
CDR3nt: TGTGCCAGCAGCGCGACGGGGGGCTCTGGAAACACCATATATTTT

d_gene: NA
j_gene: TRBJ1-5
v_gene: TRBV24-1
abundance: NA
CDR3aa: CATSGAGPQHF
CDR3nt: TGTGCCACCAGCGGGGCTGGGCCCCAGCATTTT

d_gene: NA
j_gene: TRBJ1-1
v_gene: TRBV12-1
abundance: NA
CDR3aa: CASLPSPGLCEAFF
CDR3nt: TGTGCCAGCCTACCTTCGCCGGGCCTTTGTGAAGCTTTCTTT

d_gene: NA
j_gene: TRBJ2-2
v_gene: TRBV5-1
abundance: NA
CDR3aa: CASSLEQGNTGELFF
CDR3nt: TGCGCCAGCAGCTTGGAACAGGGGAACACCGGGGAGCTGTTTTTT

d_gene: TRBD1
j_gene: TRBJ2-5
v_gene: TRBV5-1
abundance: many
CDR3aa: CASRDSQETQYF
CDR3nt: TGCGCCAGCCGGGACAGCCAAGAGACCCAGTACTTC

d_gene: TRBD1
j_gene: TRBJ1-5
v_gene: TRBV7-2
abundance: NA
CDR3aa: CASSQQGGGNQPQHF
CDR3nt: TGTGCCAGCAGCCAACAGGGGGGTGGCAATCAGCCCCAGCATTTT

d_gene: NA
j_gene: TRBJ2-3
v_gene: TRBV28
abundance: few
CDR3aa: CASSLDRSTDTQYF
CDR3nt: TGTGCCAGCAGTTTAGACAGGAGCACAGATACGCAGTATTTT

d_gene: NA
j_gene: TRBJ2-7
v_gene: TRBV11-2
abundance: NA
CDR3aa: CASSLEWQVYEQYF
CDR3nt: TGTGCCAGCAGCTTAGAGTGGCAGGTATACGAGCAGTACTTC

d_gene: TRBD1
j_gene: TRBJ1-1
v_gene: TRBV5-1
abundance: few
CDR3aa: CASSVEGARNTEAFF
CDR3nt: TGCGCCAGCAGCGTGGAGGGGGCCCGGAACACTGAAGCTTTCTTT